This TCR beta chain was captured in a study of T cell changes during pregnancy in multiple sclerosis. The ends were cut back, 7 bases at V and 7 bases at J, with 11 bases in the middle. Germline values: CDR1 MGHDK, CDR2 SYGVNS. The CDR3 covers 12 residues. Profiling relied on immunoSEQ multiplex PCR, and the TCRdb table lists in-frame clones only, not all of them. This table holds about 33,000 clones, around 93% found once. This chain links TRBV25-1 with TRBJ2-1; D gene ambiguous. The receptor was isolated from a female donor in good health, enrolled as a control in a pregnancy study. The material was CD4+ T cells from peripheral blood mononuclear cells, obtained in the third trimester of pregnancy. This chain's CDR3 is CASKSARNEQFF. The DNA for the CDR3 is TGTGCCAGCAAGAGCGCCAGAAATGAGCAGTTCTTC.